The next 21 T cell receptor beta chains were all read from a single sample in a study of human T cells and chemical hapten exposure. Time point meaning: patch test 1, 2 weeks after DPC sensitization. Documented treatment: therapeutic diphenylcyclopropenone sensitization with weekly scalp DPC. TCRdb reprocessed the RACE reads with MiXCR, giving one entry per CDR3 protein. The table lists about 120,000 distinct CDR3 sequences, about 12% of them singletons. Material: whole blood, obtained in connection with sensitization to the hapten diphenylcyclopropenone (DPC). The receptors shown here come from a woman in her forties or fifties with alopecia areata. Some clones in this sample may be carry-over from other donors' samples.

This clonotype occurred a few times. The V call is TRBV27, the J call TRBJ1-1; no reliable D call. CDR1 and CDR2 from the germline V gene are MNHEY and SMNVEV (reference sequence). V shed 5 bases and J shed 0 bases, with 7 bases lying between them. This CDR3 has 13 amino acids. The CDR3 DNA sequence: TGTGCCAGCAGTATCACAGTGAACACTGAAGCTTTCTTT. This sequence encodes CASSITVNTEAFF.

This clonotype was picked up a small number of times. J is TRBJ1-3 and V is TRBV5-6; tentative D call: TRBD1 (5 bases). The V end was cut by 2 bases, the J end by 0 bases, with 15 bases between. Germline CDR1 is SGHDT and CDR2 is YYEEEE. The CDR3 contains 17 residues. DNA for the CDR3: TGTGCCAGCAGCTTCCGTGGGAGGGGAAGCTCTGGAAACACCATATATTTT. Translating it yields CASSFRGRGSSGNTIYF.

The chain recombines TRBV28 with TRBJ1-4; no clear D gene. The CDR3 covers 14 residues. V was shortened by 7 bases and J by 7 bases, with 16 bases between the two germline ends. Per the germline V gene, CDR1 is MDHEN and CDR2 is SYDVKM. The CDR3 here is CASTGSPGSEKLFF. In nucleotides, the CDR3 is TGTGCCAGCACCGGGAGTCCCGGGAGTGAAAAACTGTTTTTT.

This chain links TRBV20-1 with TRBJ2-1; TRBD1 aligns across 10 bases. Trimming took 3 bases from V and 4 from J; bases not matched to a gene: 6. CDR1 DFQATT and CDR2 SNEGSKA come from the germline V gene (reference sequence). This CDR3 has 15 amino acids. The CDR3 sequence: CSARKTGGLYNEQFF. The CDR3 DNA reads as TGCAGTGCTAGGAAGACAGGGGGCTTGTACAATGAGCAGTTCTTC.

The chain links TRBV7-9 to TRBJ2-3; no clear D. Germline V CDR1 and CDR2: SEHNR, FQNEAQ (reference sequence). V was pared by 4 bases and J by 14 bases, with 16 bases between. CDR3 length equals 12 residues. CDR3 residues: CASSSLTRRAYF. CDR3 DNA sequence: TGTGCCAGCAGCTCCCTAACCAGACGGGCGTATTTT. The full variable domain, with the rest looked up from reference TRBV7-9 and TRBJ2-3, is DTGVSQNPRHKITKRGQNVTFRCDPISEHNRLYWYRQTLGQGPEFLTYFQNEAQLEKSRLLSDRFSAERPKGSFSTLEIQRTEQGDSAMYLCASSSLTRRAYFGPGTRLTVL.

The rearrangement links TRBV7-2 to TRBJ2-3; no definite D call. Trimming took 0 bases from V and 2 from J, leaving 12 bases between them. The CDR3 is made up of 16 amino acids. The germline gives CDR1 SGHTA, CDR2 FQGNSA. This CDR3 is CASSLALGRYTDTQYF. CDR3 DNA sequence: TGTGCCAGCAGCTTAGCGCTGGGCAGGTACACAGATACGCAGTATTTT.

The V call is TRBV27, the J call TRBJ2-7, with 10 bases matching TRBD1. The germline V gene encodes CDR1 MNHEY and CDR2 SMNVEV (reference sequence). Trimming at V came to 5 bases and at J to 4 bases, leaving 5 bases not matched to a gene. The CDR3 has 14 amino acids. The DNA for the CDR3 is TGTGCCAGCAGTCCCGGACAGGGGGGATACGAGCAGTACTTC. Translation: CASSPGQGGYEQYF.

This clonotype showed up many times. This CDR3 is CASSLAGSAMEKLFF. In DNA form, the CDR3 reads TGTGCCAGCAGCTTAGCTGGCTCCGCAATGGAAAAACTGTTTTTT. V is TRBV7-9 and J is TRBJ1-4; D remains unclear. The CDR3 sequence is 15 residues long. Germline V gene sequence: CDR1 SEHNR, CDR2 FQNEAQ (reference sequence). V lost 0 bases and J lost 8, with 13 bases in between.

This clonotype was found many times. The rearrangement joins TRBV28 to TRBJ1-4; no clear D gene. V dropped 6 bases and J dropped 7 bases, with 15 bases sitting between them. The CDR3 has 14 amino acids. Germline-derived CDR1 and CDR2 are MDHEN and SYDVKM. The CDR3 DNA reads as TGTGCCAGCAGGAGGGTGCAACTAATTGAAAAACTGTTTTTT. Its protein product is CASRRVQLIEKLFF.

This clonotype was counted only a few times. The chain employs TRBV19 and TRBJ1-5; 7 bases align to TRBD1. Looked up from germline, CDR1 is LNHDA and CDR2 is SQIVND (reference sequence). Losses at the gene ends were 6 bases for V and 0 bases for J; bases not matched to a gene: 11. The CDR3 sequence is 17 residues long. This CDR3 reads CASSDRDSFYSNQPQHF. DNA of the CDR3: TGTGCCAGTAGCGACCGGGACAGTTTTTATAGCAATCAGCCCCAGCATTTT. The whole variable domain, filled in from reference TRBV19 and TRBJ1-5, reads DGGITQSPKYLFRKEGQNVTLSCEQNLNHDAMYWYRQDPGQGLRLIYYSQIVNDFQKGDIAEGYSVSREKKESFPLTVTSAQKNPTAFYLCASSDRDSFYSNQPQHFGDGTRLSIL.

The CDR3 DNA reads as TGCGCCAGCAGTCCTACCACCGGGACTTACTACAATGAGCAGTTCTTC. It specifies CASSPTTGTYYNEQFF. The chain carries TRBV5-1 and TRBJ2-1, with a possible D match to TRBD2 (6 bases). Germline V CDR1 and CDR2: SGHRS, YFSETQ. The germline V and J ends were trimmed by 5 bases and 3 bases, with 18 bases remaining between them. This CDR3 contains 16 residues.

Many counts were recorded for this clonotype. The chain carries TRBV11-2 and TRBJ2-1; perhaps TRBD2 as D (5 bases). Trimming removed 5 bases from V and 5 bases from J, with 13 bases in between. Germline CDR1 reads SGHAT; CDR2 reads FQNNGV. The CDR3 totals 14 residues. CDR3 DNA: TGTGCCAGCAGCCGGGCTGGGAGCAACAATGAGCAGTTCTTC. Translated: CASSRAGSNNEQFF.

The CDR3 here is CASRTGARDTQYF. Written as DNA, the CDR3 is TGTGCCAGCCGGACAGGGGCTAGGGATACGCAGTATTTT. The chain employs TRBV28 and TRBJ2-3, with TRBD1 matching over 9 bases. The length of the CDR3 is 13 residues. Trimming took 8 bases from V and 6 from J; bases not matched to a gene: 6. From germline, CDR1 is MDHEN and CDR2 SYDVKM.

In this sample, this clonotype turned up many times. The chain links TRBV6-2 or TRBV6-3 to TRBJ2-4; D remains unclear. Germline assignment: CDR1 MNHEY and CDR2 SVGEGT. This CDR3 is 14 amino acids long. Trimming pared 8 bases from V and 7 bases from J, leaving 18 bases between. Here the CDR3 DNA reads TGTGCCAGCGGAGAGACCCTCAGGAAGAACATTCAGTACTTC. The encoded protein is CASGETLRKNIQYF.

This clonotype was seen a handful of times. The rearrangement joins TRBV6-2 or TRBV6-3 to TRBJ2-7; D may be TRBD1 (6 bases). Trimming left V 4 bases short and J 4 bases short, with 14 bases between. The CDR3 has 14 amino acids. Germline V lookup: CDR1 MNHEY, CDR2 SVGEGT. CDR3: CASSSPGHQYEQYF. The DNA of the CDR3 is TGTGCCAGCAGTTCCCCGGGACACCAATACGAGCAGTACTTC.

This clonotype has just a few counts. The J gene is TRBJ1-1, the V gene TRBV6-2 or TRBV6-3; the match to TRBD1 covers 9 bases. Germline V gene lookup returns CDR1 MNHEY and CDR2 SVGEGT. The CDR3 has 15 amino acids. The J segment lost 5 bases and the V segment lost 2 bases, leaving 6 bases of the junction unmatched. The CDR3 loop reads CASSYGQGPLTEAFF. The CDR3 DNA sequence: TGTGCCAGCAGTTACGGACAGGGGCCGTTAACTGAAGCTTTCTTT.

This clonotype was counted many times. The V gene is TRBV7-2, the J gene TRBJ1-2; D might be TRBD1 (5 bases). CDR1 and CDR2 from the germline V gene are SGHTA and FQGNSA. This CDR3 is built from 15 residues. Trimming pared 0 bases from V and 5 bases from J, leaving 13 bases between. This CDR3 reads CASSLAGQGPYGYTF. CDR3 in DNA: TGTGCCAGCAGCTTAGCGGGCCAGGGTCCATATGGCTACACCTTC.

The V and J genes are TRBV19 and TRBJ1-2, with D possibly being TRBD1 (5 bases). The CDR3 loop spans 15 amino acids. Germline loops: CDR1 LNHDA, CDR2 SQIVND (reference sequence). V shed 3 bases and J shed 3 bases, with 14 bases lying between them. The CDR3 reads CASSIGSGGDYGYTF. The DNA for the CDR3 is TGTGCCAGTAGTATCGGAAGTGGAGGGGACTATGGCTACACCTTC.

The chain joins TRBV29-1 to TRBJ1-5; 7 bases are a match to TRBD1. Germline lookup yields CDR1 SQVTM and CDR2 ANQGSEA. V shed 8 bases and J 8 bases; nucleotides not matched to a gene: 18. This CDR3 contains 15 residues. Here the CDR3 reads CSPLPVRGPWKPQHF. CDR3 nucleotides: TGCAGCCCCTTACCGGTGAGGGGGCCATGGAAGCCCCAGCATTTT.

The CDR3 coding sequence is TGTGCCAGCAGTTTCCGTCGACGGGAGGGGGACGAGCAGTACTTC. Translated, it gives CASSFRRREGDEQYF. The gene calls are TRBV12-3 or TRBV12-4 and TRBJ2-7; TRBD2 matches at 8 bases. The CDR3 loop spans 15 amino acids. Germline trimming cut 3 bases from V and 5 bases from J; bases unmatched to any gene: 9.

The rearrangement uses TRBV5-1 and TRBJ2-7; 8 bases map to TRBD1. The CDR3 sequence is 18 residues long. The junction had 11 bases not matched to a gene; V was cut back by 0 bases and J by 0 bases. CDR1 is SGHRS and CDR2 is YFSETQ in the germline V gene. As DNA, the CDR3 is TGCGCCAGCAGCTTGGAAGGCAGGGGGCTACTAAACTCCTACGAGCAGTACTTC. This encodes CASSLEGRGLLNSYEQYF.